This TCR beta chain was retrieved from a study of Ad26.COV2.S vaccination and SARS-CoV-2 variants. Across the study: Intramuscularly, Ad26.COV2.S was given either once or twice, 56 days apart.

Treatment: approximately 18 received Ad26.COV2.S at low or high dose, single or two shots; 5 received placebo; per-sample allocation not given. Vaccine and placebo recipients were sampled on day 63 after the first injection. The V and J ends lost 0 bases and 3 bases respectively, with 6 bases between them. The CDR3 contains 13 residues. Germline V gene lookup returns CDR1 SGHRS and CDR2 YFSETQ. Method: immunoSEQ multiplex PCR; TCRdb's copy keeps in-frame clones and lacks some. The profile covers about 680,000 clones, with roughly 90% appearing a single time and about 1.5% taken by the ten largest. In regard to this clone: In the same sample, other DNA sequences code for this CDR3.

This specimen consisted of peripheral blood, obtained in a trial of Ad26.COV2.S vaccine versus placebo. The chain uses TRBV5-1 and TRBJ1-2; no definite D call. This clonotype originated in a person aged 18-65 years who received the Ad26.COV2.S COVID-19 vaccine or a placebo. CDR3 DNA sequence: TGCGCCAGCAGCTTGGGGCAGGACTATGGCTACACCTTC. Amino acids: CASSLGQDYGYTF.